This paragraph reports one T cell receptor beta chain. What it binds is not known. Every donor contributed about 10 milliliters of peripheral blood by blood draw. It was with a sample-barcoded 5' primer and a J-beta primer mix that a second PCR of roughly 7 to 12 cycles was run. A tag from a template-switch adaptor with 12 random nucleotides marked each cDNA molecule. TCRdb called the 5' RACE reads again in MiXCR, with one record for every CDR3 protein. The sample holds about 1.5 million distinct CDR3 sequences, approximately 42% seen once. CDR1 SGHAT and CDR2 FQNNGV come from the germline V gene. This CDR3 is built from 16 residues. Germline trimming cut 3 bases from V and 0 bases from J; bases unmatched to any gene: 7. This record comes from a study of blood T cells in healthy people across ages. Study details: Template switching captured about one barcoded beta molecule per two T cells. General study results and limits: Roughly linear declines in TCR beta diversity per million T cells occurred with age.

The chain has TRBV11-2 and TRBJ1-1; 7 bases align to TRBD1. This receptor was taken from a woman younger than 30 in good health. Material: blood. CDR3 region: CASSFWEQGMNTEAFF. The CDR3, as DNA: TGTGCCAGCAGCTTCTGGGAACAGGGGATGAACACTGAAGCTTTCTTT.